A single sample is the source of the 22 T cell receptor delta chains below, sequenced in a study of delta chains in infants with herpesvirus infections. TCR cDNA was made from PBMC RNA with gamma- and delta-chain-specific primers. TCRdb re-processed the RT-PCR reads via CATT. In the table there are roughly 1,500 delta-chain clones, 30% of which are singletons. Specimen: peripheral blood, collected at time point 1 of longitudinal follow-up. These TCRs come from a human donor who was a Ugandan infant, either HIV-exposed or HIV-unexposed (not recorded which).

The V and J genes are TRDV1 and TRDJ1; 10 bases agree with TRDD3. Germline CDR1 reads TSWWSYY; CDR2 reads QGS. The V gene end was trimmed by 2 bases and the J gene end by 4 bases; junction bases not matched to a gene: 13. This CDR3 region has 18 residues. CDR3 sequence (DNA): TGTGCTCTTGGGGAAAAGGTCGAAGTCTGGGGGATATACGATAAACTCATCTTT. Its translation is CALGEKVEVWGIYDKLIF.

The CDR3 reads CALGELQVLPYCTGGSNFALYTDKLIF. CDR3 nucleotides: TGTGCTCTTGGGGAACTCCAGGTCTTACCCTATTGTACTGGGGGCTCCAATTTCGCTTTGTACACCGATAAACTCATCTTT. This rearrangement joins TRDV1 to TRDJ1; 8 bases are shared with TRDD3. CDR1 TSWWSYY and CDR2 QGS come from the germline V gene. The CDR3 spans 27 residues. Germline trimming cut 0 bases from V and 0 bases from J; bases unmatched to any gene: 36.

This clone was detected a few times. J is TRDJ1 and V is TRDV1; 8 nucleotides match TRDD3. The CDR3 is made up of 22 amino acids. V was clipped by 1 base and J by 0 bases; unmatched bases: 22. Germline CDR1 TSWWSYY, CDR2 QGS. Written as DNA, the CDR3 is TGTGCTCTTGGGGAACGACTTCCCCCCCGGGGGATAAAGAGGGTTGACACCGATAAACTCATCTTT. This translates into CALGERLPPRGIKRVDTDKLIF.

The CDR3 sequence is CACDTLGDRAGGAQLFF. The CDR3 nucleotides read TGTGCCTGTGACACGCTGGGGGATCGGGCAGGTGGAGCACAACTCTTCTTT. The rearrangement joins TRDV2 to TRDJ2; 9 bases line up with TRDD3. Germline CDR1 and CDR2: GEAIGNYY and EKD. V lost 1 base to trimming and J lost 7 bases; unmatched junction nucleotides: 12. This CDR3 spans 17 amino acids.

By share of the sample, this clone is large. The rearrangement links TRDV1 to TRDJ2; D tentatively fits TRDD2 or TRDD3 (8 bases each). There are 25 residues in the CDR3. Germline assignment: CDR1 TSWWSYY and CDR2 QGS. V was clipped by 0 bases and J by 4 bases, with 39 bases between them. DNA for the CDR3: TGTGCTCTTGGGGAACTCCTTGGGGGCTTCCTACCCAAGTACTGGGGGCCCTCGGAGACAGCACAACTCTTCTTT. This codes for CALGELLGGFLPKYWGPSETAQLFF.

The sample holds a few counts of this clone. The chain has TRDV1 and TRDJ1; D gene unclear. The CDR3 length is 15 residues. Per the germline V gene, CDR1 is TSWWSYY and CDR2 is QGS. Deletions cut 4 bases from V and 1 base from J, with 13 bases between. The chain's CDR3 is CALGGIWSFTDKLIF. The CDR3 DNA sequence: TGTGCTCTTGGGGGAATCTGGTCTTTCACCGATAAACTCATCTTT.

This clone was observed a few times. The chain recombines TRDV2 with TRDJ1; the D gene is possibly TRDD3 (6 bases). Trimming stripped 3 bases from V and 0 bases from J, with 25 bases between. CDR3 size: 19 residues. CDR1 and CDR2 (germline): GEAIGNYY, EKD. CDR3 protein: CACDPLIGGTIAYTDKLIF. DNA of the CDR3: TGTGCCTGTGACCCATTGATTGGGGGGACAATTGCGTACACCGATAAACTCATCTTT.

The V and J genes are TRDV3 and TRDJ1; maybe TRDD3 (6 bases). Germline V gene sequence: CDR1 TVYSNPD, CDR2 GDNSRS (reference sequence). CDR3 length equals 18 residues. V was trimmed by 2 bases and J by 0 bases, leaving 25 bases between them. In DNA, the CDR3 is TGTGCCTTTTCGTTCCCCTACATTGGGGGGTCCTACACCGATAAACTCATCTTT. Residues: CAFSFPYIGGSYTDKLIF.

The sample holds a few counts of this clone. The CDR3 protein is CALGEGGLGDTSTRYTDKLIF. CDR3 sequence (DNA): TGTGCTCTTGGGGAAGGCGGCTTGGGGGATACGTCTACAAGGTACACCGATAAACTCATCTTT. The chain combines TRDV1 with TRDJ1; 11 bases are a match to TRDD3. CDR3 length: 21 amino acids. V trimming: 2 bases; J trimming: 0 bases; junction bases outside the gene matches: 17. The germline V gene has CDR1 TSWWSYY and CDR2 QGS.

This clone has just a few counts. CDR3 nucleotide sequence: TGTGCTCTTGGGGGGCTGCCTGCCTCCTCTTATACCGATAAACTCATCTTT. Its protein is CALGGLPASSYTDKLIF. This sequence joins TRDV1 and TRDJ1; D unclear. This CDR3 contains 17 residues. Trimming shortened V by 4 bases and J by 2 bases, and 20 bases separated the two germline ends. Germline V gene lookup returns CDR1 TSWWSYY and CDR2 QGS.

This sequence joins TRDV1 and TRDJ1; 7 nucleotides line up with TRDD2. V shed 5 bases, J shed 0 bases, and the junction held 21 bases outside the gene matches. This CDR3 is 20 amino acids long. Looked up from germline, CDR1 is TSWWSYY and CDR2 is QGS. As DNA, the CDR3 is TGTGCTCTTGGGCTTCGGGGGGTTTCCTACGGGGCCCTGTACACCGATAAACTCATCTTT. Protein product: CALGLRGVSYGALYTDKLIF.

This clone was found a few times. The chain employs TRDV1 and TRDJ1, with TRDD3 matching 9 bases. CDR1 is TSWWSYY and CDR2 is QGS in the germline V gene. Trimming at V came to 0 bases and at J to 5 bases, leaving 25 bases not matched to a gene. The CDR3 is made up of 22 amino acids. CDR3 loop: CALGELGVPTLASWGMGDKLIF. The CDR3 nucleotides read TGTGCTCTTGGGGAACTAGGCGTTCCTACGCTCGCTTCCTGGGGGATGGGGGATAAACTCATCTTT.

About this clone itself: Other DNA sequences in this specimen translate into the identical CDR3. The chain joins TRDV1 to TRDJ1; D is possibly TRDD2 (8 bases). The ends were cut back, 4 bases at V and 3 bases at J, with 39 bases in the middle. Germline assignment: CDR1 TSWWSYY and CDR2 QGS. This CDR3 contains 23 residues. CDR3 DNA sequence: TGTGCTCTTGGGGGCCAACTTCCTACAGGTGGGCGCAGTTCTACTGGGGCACCCGATAAACTCATCTTT. Encoded protein: CALGGQLPTGGRSSTGAPDKLIF.

This clone was observed a handful of times. The chain is built from TRDV1 and TRDJ1, with D tentatively TRDD2 or TRDD3 (5 bases each). This CDR3 spans 19 amino acids. V was trimmed by 0 bases and J by 0 bases, leaving 20 bases between them. Germline V lookup: CDR1 TSWWSYY, CDR2 QGS. Here the CDR3 reads CALGELGLRGAHHTDKLIF. The DNA for the CDR3 is TGTGCTCTTGGGGAACTGGGCCTACGGGGGGCTCATCACACCGATAAACTCATCTTT.

The chain links TRDV1 to TRDJ1, with 11 bases that match TRDD3. The CDR3 is 16 residues long. Germline V CDR1 and CDR2: TSWWSYY, QGS. J lost 11 bases, V lost 3 bases, and 14 bases had no gene match. The CDR3 nucleotides are TGTGCTCTTGGGGACGTCTGGGGGATACTTTGGGGGAGGCTCATCTTT. This encodes CALGDVWGILWGRLIF.

This chain links TRDV1 with TRDJ1; 12 bases are a match to TRDD3. Looked up from germline, CDR1 is TSWWSYY and CDR2 is QGS. The CDR3 consists of 23 residues. J was trimmed by 0 bases and V by 5 bases; bases with no gene match: 25. The CDR3 spells CALGPFSLPLGDTKLRYTDKLIF. The CDR3 coding sequence is TGTGCTCTTGGGCCCTTTAGCCTCCCTCTGGGGGATACGAAGTTGAGGTACACCGATAAACTCATCTTT.

The chain employs TRDV1 and TRDJ1, with D maybe TRDD2 (5 bases). V gave up 0 bases and J gave up 0 bases, with 17 bases separating them. Germline V CDR1 and CDR2: TSWWSYY, QGS. This CDR3 is built from 18 residues. The CDR3 region is CALGELLTFYVHTDKLIF. The CDR3 DNA reads as TGTGCTCTTGGGGAACTTTTAACCTTCTACGTTCACACCGATAAACTCATCTTT.

This clone appeared a few times. This rearrangement joins TRDV1 to TRDJ1; TRDD3 matches at 12 bases. Trimming removed 7 bases from V and 6 bases from J; junction bases left unmatched: 12. CDR1 is TSWWSYY, CDR2 QGS, per germline. The CDR3 is made up of 16 amino acids. CDR3 residues: CALARRGLGDTHKLIF. The CDR3 bases are TGTGCTCTTGCACGTAGGGGGCTGGGGGATACGCATAAACTCATCTTT.

The gene calls are TRDV1 and TRDJ1, with 11 bases lining up with TRDD3. The CDR3 has 27 amino acids. Germline values: CDR1 TSWWSYY, CDR2 QGS. V shed 0 bases and J 1 base; nucleotides not matched to a gene: 34. CDR3 in amino acids: CALGELGKGSSPVVGDTRRARTDKLIF. As DNA, the CDR3 is TGTGCTCTTGGGGAACTCGGGAAAGGTTCCTCCCCCGTGGTGGGGGATACGCGTCGGGCCCGCACCGATAAACTCATCTTT.

The gene calls are TRDV1 and TRDJ1, with unresolved D. V lost 4 bases, J lost 4 bases, and 13 bases lay in between. The CDR3 runs 14 residues. Germline-derived CDR1 and CDR2 are TSWWSYY and QGS. The CDR3 loop is CALGAPSRSDKLIF. The DNA of the CDR3 is TGTGCTCTTGGGGCTCCCTCTCGAAGCGATAAACTCATCTTT.

This clone was counted only a few times. The chain recombines TRDV1 with TRDJ1; TRDD3 aligns across 11 bases. The junction had 20 bases not matched to a gene; V was cut back by 2 bases and J by 3 bases. In germline, CDR1 is TSWWSYY, CDR2 QGS. The length of the CDR3 is 21 residues. The CDR3 nucleotides are TGTGCTCTTGGGGAAGGGGCTTCCGACTGGGGGATAGTTGGGGGGCCCGATAAACTCATCTTT. Translation gives CALGEGASDWGIVGGPDKLIF.

This clone occurred a few times. This chain uses TRDV2 with TRDJ3, with 13 bases that match TRDD3. The CDR3 is made up of 20 amino acids. Losses at the gene ends were 0 bases for V and 1 base for J; bases not matched to a gene: 5. Per the germline V gene, CDR1 is GEAIGNYY and CDR2 is EKD. The CDR3 region has the DNA TGTGCCTGTGACACCGTACTGGGGGATACGCTATCCTGGGACACCCGACAGATGTTTTTC. It codes for CACDTVLGDTLSWDTRQMFF.